This T cell receptor (beta chain) was identified in a study of cytomegalovirus exposure and HLA in healthy donors. General study points: As immune exposure information, only CMV serostatus was available. Several of the most significant clusters appeared, in a later analysis, to be linked to common viral pathogens. Indistinguishable V segments such as TRBV6-2 and TRBV6-3 were excluded. In a later analysis, an Asian-associated ancestry cluster reportedly showed fewer N-insertions than the roughly 650-donor mean.

This CDR3 has 15 amino acids. CDR1 and CDR2 from the germline V gene are SGHVS and FNYEAQ. The V end was cut by 1 base, the J end by 9 bases, with 16 bases between. Turning to this clone: The antigen is not known.

PCR primers comprised 60 Vbeta and 13 Jbeta primers. The method was immunoSEQ multiplex PCR; TCRdb's version includes in-frame clones alone and lacks a portion of them. The repertoire holds 150,000 or so clones, about 72% seen once, with about 1.6% in the top ten. This TCR was recovered from a girl aged 10-17 years in good health and CMV-seronegative. The sequenced sample consisted of PBMCs. V usage is TRBV7-6 and J usage is TRBJ1-5; D remains unclear. CDR3 sequence reads: CASSLVAGAGGPQHF. CDR3 nucleotides: TGTGCCAGCAGCTTAGTGGCAGGCGCGGGTGGGCCCCAGCATTTT.